The 3 T cell receptor beta chains listed next were all sequenced from one sample in a study of T cells in tuberculosis. Regarding time point: new active TB diagnosis, blood taken before or within 7 days of starting treatment. The assay was immunoSEQ multiplex PCR, and TCRdb's table has in-frame clones only and misses some. The sample yields 30,000 to 35,000 clones, about 91% seen once. Sequencing was performed on PBMCs, taken at tuberculosis diagnosis. The origin of the receptors is an adult with tuberculosis. Some clones in this sample may be carry-over from other donors' samples.

The chain joins TRBV25-1 to TRBJ1-6; the D gene is possibly TRBD1 (6 bases). The V gene's germline CDR1 is MGHDK and CDR2 SYGVNS. V gave up 5 bases and J gave up 0 bases, with 14 bases separating them. This CDR3 comprises 17 residues. The DNA for the CDR3 is TGTGCCAGCAGTCGCAGCAGAGGGGGCTCCTATAATTCACCCCTCCACTTT. Protein product: CASSRSRGGSYNSPLHF. Drawing the rest from reference TRBV25-1 and TRBJ1-6, the complete variable domain is EADIYQTPRYLVIGTGKKITLECSQTMGHDKMYWYQQDPGMELHLIHYSYGVNSTEKGDLSSESTVSRIRTEHFPLTLESARPSHTSQYLCASSRSRGGSYNSPLHFGNGTRLTVT.

This chain links TRBV7-8 with TRBJ1-1; maybe TRBD1 (5 bases). The length of the CDR3 is 17 residues. Between the trimmed V and J ends, which lost 5 bases and 1 base, there was a span of 20 bases. CDR1 is SGHVS, CDR2 FQNEAQ, per germline. CDR3 DNA: TGTGCCAGCAGCACGCAGGGTTATCAGATGGCGAACACTGAAGCTTTCTTT. Its protein product is CASSTQGYQMANTEAFF.

The J gene is TRBJ1-2, the V gene TRBV13, with D maybe TRBD1 (5 bases). The germline V gene encodes CDR1 PRHDT and CDR2 FYEKMQ (reference sequence). The CDR3 contains 13 residues. V lost 4 bases to trimming and J lost 1 base, with 7 bases between them. CDR3 DNA sequence: TGTGCCAGCAGCTATGACAGTAACTATGGCTACACCTTC. It specifies CASSYDSNYGYTF.